This T cell receptor (beta chain) was sequenced in a study of T cells in localized non-small cell lung cancer. Comment on this clone: What it binds is not known.

CDR3 length: 11 residues. From germline, CDR1 is SQVTM and CDR2 ANQGSEA. Germline trimming cut 4 bases from V and 6 bases from J; bases unmatched to any gene: 0. Study-wide results and caveats: Clonality of T cells reached its maximum in uninvolved adjacent lung, surpassing tumor.

Measured with immunoSEQ multiplex PCR; TCRdb has only the in-frame clones, and not every one. The table shows over 8,500 clones, with 90% occurring only once. This chain uses TRBV29-1 with TRBJ1-2; 9 nucleotides align to TRBD1. The starting material was peripheral blood, obtained before any cancer treatment. The source of this sequence is a male donor aged 60 or over with stage III lung adenocarcinoma. CDR3 coding DNA: TGCAGCGTTGGACAGGGGGATGGCTACACCTTC. Amino acid sequence: CSVGQGDGYTF.